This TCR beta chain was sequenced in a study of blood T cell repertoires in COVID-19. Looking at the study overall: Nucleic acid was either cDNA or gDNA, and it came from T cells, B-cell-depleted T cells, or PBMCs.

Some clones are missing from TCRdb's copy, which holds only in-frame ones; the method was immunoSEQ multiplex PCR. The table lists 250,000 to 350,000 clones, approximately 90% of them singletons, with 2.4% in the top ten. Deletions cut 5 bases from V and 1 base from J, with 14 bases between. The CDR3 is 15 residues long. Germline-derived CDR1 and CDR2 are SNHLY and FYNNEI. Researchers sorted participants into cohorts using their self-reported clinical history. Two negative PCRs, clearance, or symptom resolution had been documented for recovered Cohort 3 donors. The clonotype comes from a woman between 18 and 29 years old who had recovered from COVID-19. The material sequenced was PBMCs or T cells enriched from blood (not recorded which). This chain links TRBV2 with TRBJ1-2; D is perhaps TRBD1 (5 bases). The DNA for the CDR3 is TGTGCCAGCAGTCCAGAAGGCAGGGATAACTATGGCTACACCTTC. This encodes CASSPEGRDNYGYTF. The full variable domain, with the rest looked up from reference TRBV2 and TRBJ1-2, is EPEVTQTPSHQVTQMGQEVILRCVPISNHLYFYWYRQILGQKVEFLVSFYNNEISEKSEIFDDQFSVERPDGSNFTLKIRSTKLEDSAMYFCASSPEGRDNYGYTFGSGTRLTVV.